The TCR beta chain under discussion was sequenced for a study of T cell changes during pregnancy in multiple sclerosis. This clone was recorded only once. Assay used: immunoSEQ multiplex PCR; TCRdb lists only in-frame clones, some missing. The profile shows roughly 100,000 clones, about 89% of them singletons. V lost 8 bases, J lost 0 bases, and 17 bases lay in between. CDR1 is LNHDA and CDR2 is SQIVND in the germline V gene (reference sequence). The CDR3 extends over 16 amino acids. The rearrangement uses TRBV19 and TRBJ2-1; TRBD2 might be the D (7 bases). This receptor was identified in a female donor with multiple sclerosis, enrolled in a pregnancy study. This material consisted of peripheral blood, taken before pregnancy. CDR3 bases: TGTGCCAGTCTACCAAAGGGGGGGAGCTCCTACAATGAGCAGTTCTTC. Its translation is CASLPKGGSSYNEQFF.